The 29 T cell receptor beta chains below were found in one sample sequenced in a study of control samples from healthy donors and cancer patients. The method was immunoSEQ multiplex PCR; TCRdb's version includes in-frame clones alone and lacks a portion of them. The top ten hold roughly 12% of the sample, which has over 15,000 clones, about 86% seen once. Sequences were obtained from PBMCs. These receptors originate from a woman in her 70s with colorectal cancer.

This chain connects TRBV3-1 (or the pseudogene TRBV3-2) to TRBJ2-7; 7 positions match TRBD1. V lost 3 bases to trimming and J lost 0 bases; unmatched junction nucleotides: 5. The CDR3 length is 15 residues. The germline V gene has CDR1 LGHDT and CDR2 YNNKEL (reference sequence). CDR3 nucleotide sequence: TGTGCCAGCAGCCACGGACAGGTACTCTCCTACGAGCAGTACTTC. Amino acids: CASSHGQVLSYEQYF.

The genes are TRBV4-3 and TRBJ2-3; the D is unclear. Per germline, CDR1 LGHNA and CDR2 YSLEER. The CDR3 sequence is 16 residues long. Trimming shortened V by 0 bases and J by 4 bases, and 14 bases separated the two germline ends. In nucleotides, the CDR3 is TGCGCCAGCAGCCAAGATCATAGACGGATTTCAGATACGCAGTATTTT. Residues: CASSQDHRRISDTQYF.

The V gene is TRBV29-1, the J gene TRBJ1-1; 8 bases align to TRBD1. CDR1 is SQVTM and CDR2 is ANQGSEA in the germline V gene. V trimming: 7 bases; J trimming: 2 bases; junction bases outside the gene matches: 6. CDR3 size: 13 residues. The CDR3 region is CSESGTGNTEAFF. The CDR3 nucleotides read TGCAGCGAATCCGGGACAGGCAACACTGAAGCTTTCTTT.

V is TRBV11-1 and J is TRBJ2-1, with 9 bases that match TRBD1. The CDR3 sequence is 16 residues long. Per germline, CDR1 SGHAT and CDR2 FQDESV (reference sequence). Losses at the gene ends were 0 bases for V and 3 bases for J; bases not matched to a gene: 3. The CDR3 DNA sequence: TGTGCCAGCAGCTTAGCGGGACAGGGACTCTACAATGAGCAGTTCTTC. It yields the protein CASSLAGQGLYNEQFF.

The genes are TRBV5-4 and TRBJ2-5, with 8 bases matching TRBD1. Trimming removed 4 bases from V and 6 bases from J; junction bases left unmatched: 8. The CDR3 sequence is 14 residues long. Germline CDR1 is SGHNT and CDR2 is YYREEE (reference sequence). The CDR3 nucleotides read TGTGCCAGCAGCCCACAGGGGGAAAAAAAGACCCAGTACTTC. It is translated as CASSPQGEKKTQYF.

The CDR3 DNA sequence: TGTGCCAGCAGCCGCGGCGCCGAGACTAGTCGTGAGCAGTTCTTC. Its protein is CASSRGAETSREQFF. This chain connects TRBV7-3 to TRBJ2-1; possibly TRBD2 for D (6 bases). Germline CDR1 is SGHTA and CDR2 is FQGTGA. The CDR3 loop spans 15 amino acids. The V end was cut by 5 bases, the J end by 9 bases, with 20 bases between. The full variable domain, completed using reference TRBV7-3 and TRBJ2-1, is GAGVSQTPSNKVTEKGKYVELRCDPISGHTALYWYRQSLGQGPEFLIYFQGTGAADDSGLPNDRFFAVRPEGSVSTLKIQRTERGDSAVYLCASSRGAETSREQFFGPGTRLTVL.

This chain connects TRBV5-5 to TRBJ2-7; no definite D call. Germline-derived CDR1 and CDR2 are SGHKS and YYEKEE (reference sequence). With 3 bases removed from V and 5 bases from J, the gap between germline ends came to 9 bases. The CDR3 contains 12 residues. The CDR3 loop is CASSSYPNEQYF. CDR3 in DNA: TGTGCCAGCAGCTCCTATCCAAACGAGCAGTACTTC.

The V gene is TRBV14, the J gene TRBJ2-2, with a tentative D call TRBD1 (6 bases). Germline V lookup: CDR1 SGHDN, CDR2 FVKESK. This CDR3 is 16 amino acids long. With 2 bases removed from V and 1 base from J, the gap between germline ends came to 11 bases. CDR3 in DNA: TGTGCCAGCAGCCAATTGCCAGGGGTGAACACCGGGGAGCTGTTTTTT. Translating it yields CASSQLPGVNTGELFF. The entire variable domain, with the rest obtained from reference TRBV14 and TRBJ2-2, is as follows: EAGVTQFPSHSVIEKGQTVTLRCDPISGHDNLYWYRRVMGKEIKFLLHFVKESKQDESGMPNNRFLAERTGGTYSTLKVQPAELEDSGVYFCASSQLPGVNTGELFFGEGSRLTVL.

This chain joins TRBV7-2 and TRBJ2-7, with TRBD1 identical over 7 bases. V was clipped by 2 bases and J by 2 bases; unmatched bases: 3. Germline CDR1 is SGHTA and CDR2 is FQGNSA. There are 14 residues in the CDR3. The CDR3 protein is CASSLWDSTYEQYF. CDR3 in DNA: TGTGCCAGCAGCTTATGGGACAGTACCTACGAGCAGTACTTC. Full variable domain (rest looked up from reference TRBV7-2 and TRBJ2-7): GAGVSQSPSNKVTEKGKDVELRCDPISGHTALYWYRQSLGQGLEFLIYFQGNSAPDKSGLPSDRFSAERTGGSVSTLTIQRTQQEDSAVYLCASSLWDSTYEQYFGPGTRLTVT.

The DNA of the CDR3 is TGTGCCAGCAGTGAAGGGATTTTGGGCAGCCCCTACGAGCAGTACTTC. It yields the protein CASSEGILGSPYEQYF. V gene TRBV2 combines with J gene TRBJ2-7; D unresolved. Trimming stripped 1 base from V and 2 bases from J, with 15 bases between. Germline CDR1 and CDR2: SNHLY and FYNNEI. The CDR3 is 16 residues long.

V is TRBV19 and J is TRBJ2-5; possibly TRBD2 for D (6 bases). The CDR3 contains 16 residues. Germline lookup yields CDR1 LNHDA and CDR2 SQIVND (reference sequence). V was cut by 3 bases and J by 4 bases, with 18 bases left in between. The CDR3 sequence is CASSMSGPGGVETQYF. CDR3 in DNA: TGTGCCAGTAGTATGTCGGGACCCGGAGGGGTAGAGACCCAGTACTTC.

The V gene is TRBV15, the J gene TRBJ2-4, with TRBD2 matching over 10 bases. The CDR3 runs 15 residues. The ends lost 6 bases at V and 8 bases at J; junction bases unmatched: 10. The germline CDR1 and CDR2 sequences are LNHNV and YYDKDF (reference sequence). As DNA, the CDR3 is TGTGCCACCAGGCTGCCGGGACTAGCGAGGGACATTCAGTACTTC. Its translation is CATRLPGLARDIQYF. Full variable domain (remainder filled in from reference TRBV15 and TRBJ2-4): DAMVIQNPRYQVTQFGKPVTLSCSQTLNHNVMYWYQQKSSQAPKLLFHYYDKDFNNEADTPDNFQSRRPNTSFCFLDIRSPGLGDTAMYLCATRLPGLARDIQYFGAGTRLSVL.

This sequence joins TRBV5-1 and TRBJ1-2, with 9 bases fitting TRBD1. The CDR3 runs to 17 residues. Germline V lookup: CDR1 SGHRS, CDR2 YFSETQ. V lost 2 bases to trimming and J lost 4 bases; unmatched junction nucleotides: 12. The CDR3 sequence is CASSFGQGLYSLYGYTF. CDR3 nucleotides: TGCGCCAGCAGCTTCGGACAGGGGCTATATTCCCTCTATGGCTACACCTTC.

The CDR3 is CASSTGTSGRSHYNEQFF. The CDR3 DNA reads TGTGCCAGCAGTACGGGGACTAGCGGGAGGAGTCACTACAATGAGCAGTTCTTC. V usage is TRBV6-2 or TRBV6-3 and J usage is TRBJ2-1, with 15 bases identical to TRBD2. Germline CDR1 is MNHEY and CDR2 is SVGEGT. This CDR3 contains 18 residues. The junction had 8 bases not matched to a gene; V was cut back by 5 bases and J by 3 bases.

The V and J genes are TRBV2 and TRBJ2-1, with 8 bases aligning to TRBD1. There are 15 residues in the CDR3. The V gene end was trimmed by 4 bases and the J gene end by 2 bases; junction bases not matched to a gene: 4. CDR1 and CDR2 (germline): SNHLY, FYNNEI. Here the CDR3 DNA reads TGTGCCAGCAGTGCGGACAGGGCAACCTACAATGAGCAGTTCTTC. Its protein is CASSADRATYNEQFF.

V gene TRBV11-3 combines with J gene TRBJ2-7; the match to TRBD1 covers 8 bases. With 5 bases clipped from V and 4 bases from J, the junction kept 13 bases outside the gene matches. This CDR3 has 16 residues. CDR1 is SGHNT and CDR2 is YENEEA in the germline V gene. The CDR3 DNA is TGTGCCAGCAGCCCGACCCCCGGGACAGGAGTTTACGAGCAGTACTTC. Its protein is CASSPTPGTGVYEQYF.

CDR3 DNA sequence: TGTGCCAGCAAGTTGGCTAGCTCGAATCGCGAGCAGTACTTC. It encodes CASKLASSNREQYF. This chain connects TRBV27 to TRBJ2-7, with D possibly matching TRBD2 (5 bases). This CDR3 is built from 14 residues. The V end lost 7 bases, the J end lost 6 bases, and 19 bases lay between the germline ends. Germline values: CDR1 MNHEY, CDR2 SMNVEV (reference sequence).

The genes are TRBV9 and TRBJ2-3; TRBD2 is a possible D gene (6 bases). The CDR3 runs to 16 residues. Trimming took off 5 bases at V and 7 bases at J, with 23 bases between the two ends. In germline, CDR1 is SGDLS, CDR2 YYNGEE. CDR3 in DNA: TGTGCCAGCAGGCCCCCAGGGCGGGGAAGAGGGAATACGCAGTATTTT. Its translation: CASRPPGRGRGNTQYF.

The chain employs TRBV29-1 and TRBJ1-1; TRBD1 matches at 9 bases. Trimming removed 6 bases from V and 4 bases from J; junction bases left unmatched: 3. The CDR3 extends over 12 amino acids. Germline assignment: CDR1 SQVTM and CDR2 ANQGSEA. CDR3 protein: CSVDRGGTEAFF. As DNA, the CDR3 is TGCAGCGTGGACAGGGGTGGCACTGAAGCTTTCTTT.

The chain joins TRBV7-3 to TRBJ1-2; D unclear. Germline V gene data show CDR1 as SGHTA and CDR2 as FQGTGA. The CDR3 contains 14 residues. The V and J ends lost 6 bases and 3 bases respectively, with 14 bases between them. The CDR3 DNA is TGTGCCAGCAGTCCTACTGTAGGACACTATGGCTACACCTTC. This sequence encodes CASSPTVGHYGYTF.

This chain uses TRBV2 with TRBJ1-4; D is possibly TRBD1 (5 bases). Trimming removed 6 bases from V and 8 bases from J, with 10 bases in between. Germline values: CDR1 SNHLY, CDR2 FYNNEI. This CDR3 region has 12 residues. The CDR3: CASRPGGEKLFF. The CDR3, as DNA: TGTGCCAGCAGGCCTGGGGGGGAAAAACTGTTTTTT.

The table lists this clone with a count of one. The chain has TRBV5-1 and TRBJ2-3; the match to TRBD2 covers 15 bases. The CDR3 has 17 residues. In germline, CDR1 is SGHRS, CDR2 YFSETQ. V trimming: 4 bases; J trimming: 5 bases; junction bases outside the gene matches: 8. The CDR3 DNA reads as TGCGCCAGCAGCGATGGACTAGCGGGGGGGCCGGGAGATACGCAGTATTTT. Amino acids: CASSDGLAGGPGDTQYF.

The rearrangement links TRBV27 to TRBJ1-6; D remains unclear. CDR3 size: 16 residues. Germline lookup yields CDR1 MNHEY and CDR2 SMNVEV (reference sequence). V lost 4 bases and J lost 0, with 10 bases in between. The CDR3 loop reads CASSSGPSSYNSPLHF. The CDR3 bases are TGTGCCAGCAGTTCGGGCCCTAGCTCCTATAATTCACCCCTCCACTTT.

This clone was seen a few times. The chain is built from TRBV9 and TRBJ2-6, with 11 nucleotides matching TRBD2. The CDR3 length is 20 residues. Trimming cost V 4 bases and J 0 bases; bases outside gene matches: 12. The germline V gene has CDR1 SGDLS and CDR2 YYNGEE. CDR3 loop: CASSLRLGTSGSSGANVLTF. CDR3 bases: TGTGCCAGCAGCCTTCGACTTGGGACTAGCGGAAGCTCTGGGGCCAACGTCCTGACTTTC. The variable domain in full, with the rest retrieved from reference TRBV9 and TRBJ2-6, is DSGVTQTPKHLITATGQRVTLRCSPRSGDLSVYWYQQSLDQGLQFLIQYYNGEERAKGNILERFSAQQFPDLHSELNLSSLELGDSALYFCASSLRLGTSGSSGANVLTFGAGSRLTVL.

The rearrangement joins TRBV7-9 to TRBJ2-7; TRBD1 is a possible D gene (6 bases). Per the germline V gene, CDR1 is SEHNR and CDR2 is FQNEAQ (reference sequence). The CDR3 is made up of 14 amino acids. V lost 5 bases, J lost 3 bases, and 14 bases lay in between. The CDR3 DNA reads as TGTGCCAGCAGCCCTCAGGACAGATACTACGAGCAGTACTTC. It encodes CASSPQDRYYEQYF.

The chain employs TRBV9 and TRBJ2-5; maybe TRBD2 (7 bases). The CDR3 length is 14 residues. Germline CDR1 reads SGDLS; CDR2 reads YYNGEE. V lost 2 bases and J lost 5, with 13 bases in between. The CDR3 region is CASSVYGGPETQYF. The CDR3, as DNA: TGTGCCAGCAGCGTCTACGGGGGGCCGGAGACCCAGTACTTC.

This clone has only a few counts. The rearrangement links TRBV6-6 to TRBJ1-5, with D perhaps matching TRBD1 (5 bases). Germline values: CDR1 MNHNY, CDR2 SVGAGI (reference sequence). The V and J ends lost 7 bases and 4 bases respectively, with 14 bases between them. This CDR3 contains 14 residues. The CDR3 sequence: CASIIGGRNQPQHF. The CDR3 coding sequence is TGTGCCAGCATCATCGGGGGTAGGAATCAGCCCCAGCATTTT.

The rearrangement uses TRBV12-3 or TRBV12-4 and TRBJ1-1, with D uncertain. The CDR3 runs 13 residues. Trimming removed 8 bases from V and 2 bases from J, with 12 bases in between. The CDR3 nucleotides read TGTGCCAGCCTTCCGGCCTACAACACTGAAGCTTTCTTT. Protein product: CASLPAYNTEAFF.

The chain employs TRBV18 and TRBJ1-1; D gene uncertain. The CDR3 totals 15 residues. Looked up from germline, CDR1 is KGHSH and CDR2 is LQKENI. V was pared by 0 bases and J by 4 bases, with 12 bases between. This CDR3 is CASSPPVGPGTEAFF. The CDR3 DNA sequence: TGTGCCAGCTCACCACCGGTAGGGCCGGGCACTGAAGCTTTCTTT.